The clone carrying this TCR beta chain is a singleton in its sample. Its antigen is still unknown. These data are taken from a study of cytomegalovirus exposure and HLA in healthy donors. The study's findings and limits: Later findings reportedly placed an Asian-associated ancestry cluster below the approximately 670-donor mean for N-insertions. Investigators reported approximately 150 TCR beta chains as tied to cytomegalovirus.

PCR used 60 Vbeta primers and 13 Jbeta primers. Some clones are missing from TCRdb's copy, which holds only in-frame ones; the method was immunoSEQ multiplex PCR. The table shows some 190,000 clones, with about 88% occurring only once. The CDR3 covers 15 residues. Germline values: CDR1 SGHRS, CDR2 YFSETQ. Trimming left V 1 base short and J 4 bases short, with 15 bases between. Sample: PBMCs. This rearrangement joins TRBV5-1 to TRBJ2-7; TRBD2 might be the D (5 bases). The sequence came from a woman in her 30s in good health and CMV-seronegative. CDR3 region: CASSLLASGGYEQYF. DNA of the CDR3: TGCGCCAGCAGCTTGCTCGCCTCGGGCGGGTACGAGCAGTACTTC.